This entry lists 6 T cell receptor beta chains sequenced from one sample in a study of blood T cells in healthy people across ages. Then a second PCR, running about 6 to 12 cycles, was carried out with a sample-barcoded 5' primer and a J-beta primer mix. Each CDR3 protein gets one entry after TCRdb re-called the 5' RACE reads with MiXCR. Of some 940,000 distinct CDR3 sequences listed, 25% to 30% are singletons. In addition, the sample was reused for a study of T cells of mothers and their children.

Sequenced material: blood. These receptors were collected from a woman between 35 and 50 years old in good health.

The chain carries TRBV20-1 and TRBJ1-2, with TRBD1 as a possible D gene (5 bases). The V gene lost 7 bases and the J gene lost 4 bases, with 13 bases spanning the gap. This CDR3 is built from 12 residues. Germline V CDR1 and CDR2: DFQATT, SNEGSKA (reference sequence). The CDR3 region has the DNA TGCAGTGGGGGACCGACGATCTATGGCTACACCTTC. Its protein product is CSGGPTIYGYTF.

Turning to this clonotype: Germline and junction disagree at one end, which may indicate a read error. The chain uses TRBV18 and TRBJ1-2, with D perhaps TRBD1 (6 bases). Germline assignment: CDR1 KGHSH and CDR2 LQKENI. CDR3 length: 14 amino acids. DNA for the CDR3: TGTGCCAACTCAGCAAACTACAGGGTGGATGGCTACACCTTC. Translated: CANSANYRVDGYTF.

This clonotype showed up many times. The chain recombines TRBV20-1 with TRBJ2-5; 8 bases are shared with TRBD1. This CDR3 region has 13 residues. J gave up 5 bases and V 6 bases, and 8 bases lay outside the gene matches. Germline V gene sequence: CDR1 DFQATT, CDR2 SNEGSKA (reference sequence). CDR3 bases: TGCAGTGCGACGACAGGGGTACCGGAGACCCAGTACTTC. As protein: CSATTGVPETQYF.

The chain has TRBV30 and TRBJ1-2, with unresolved D. This CDR3 contains 12 residues. Germline V CDR1 and CDR2: GTSNPN, SVGIG (reference sequence). V shed 1 base and J shed 4 bases, with 7 bases lying between them. The CDR3 DNA is TGTGCCTGGAGTGAGGACGGCTATGGCTACACCTTC. It specifies CAWSEDGYGYTF.

As regards this clonotype: With a much larger clone just one base away, this may be a read error. The rearrangement uses TRBV4-2 and TRBJ2-4; D gene uncertain. The CDR3 consists of 15 residues. Germline V CDR1 and CDR2: LGHNA, YNFKEQ. Trimming removed 0 bases from V and 15 bases from J, with 21 bases in between. The CDR3 region is CASSQDIGSTYERYF. CDR3 in DNA: TGTGCCAGCAGCCAAGATATTGGCAGTACCTACGAGCGGTACTTC.

This clonotype was seen a handful of times. The chain uses TRBV7-9 and TRBJ1-5; 7 bases map to TRBD1. Trimming at V came to 4 bases and at J to 7 bases, leaving 10 bases not matched to a gene. Germline CDR1 is SEHNR and CDR2 is FQNEAQ (reference sequence). This CDR3 has 15 residues. CDR3 loop: CASSSGGGGGQPQHF. Written as DNA, the CDR3 is TGTGCCAGCAGCTCGGGAGGAGGGGGCGGGCAGCCCCAGCATTTT.